These 3 T cell receptor beta chains came from one sample sequenced in a study of blood T cell repertoires in COVID-19. Some clones are missing from TCRdb's copy, which holds only in-frame ones; the method was immunoSEQ multiplex PCR. This repertoire shows about 180,000 clones, 80% to 90% found once; its top ten account for around 3%. Sample: peripheral blood. The receptors here all came from a man aged 60-69 years with acute or convalescent COVID-19.

In DNA form, the CDR3 reads TGTGCCATCAGTGAGTCGGGAGGGACCGGCTACACCTTC. Translating gives CAISESGGTGYTF. J is TRBJ1-2 and V is TRBV10-3; D perhaps matches TRBD1 (5 bases). Germline CDR1 and CDR2: ENHRY and SYGVKD. Trimming stripped 0 bases from V and 8 bases from J, with 10 bases between. The CDR3 consists of 13 residues.

J is TRBJ2-6 and V is TRBV7-9; D is unclear. The CDR3 is 15 amino acids. Germline assignment: CDR1 SEHNR and CDR2 FQNEAQ (reference sequence). Trimming removed 1 base at V and 4 bases at J, with 8 bases between. The CDR3 DNA reads TGTGCCAGCAGCTTAGTGGAGTGGGGGGCCAACGTCCTGACTTTC. Translating it yields CASSLVEWGANVLTF.

The gene calls are TRBV10-1 and TRBJ2-1; 7 nucleotides line up with TRBD2. The V gene's germline CDR1 is WNHNN and CDR2 SYGVQD (reference sequence). This CDR3 comprises 16 residues. The junction had 9 bases not matched to a gene; V was cut back by 7 bases and J by 0 bases. The CDR3 sequence is CASILLAESSYNEQFF. The CDR3 DNA follows: TGCGCCAGCATCTTGCTAGCGGAGAGCTCCTACAATGAGCAGTTCTTC.